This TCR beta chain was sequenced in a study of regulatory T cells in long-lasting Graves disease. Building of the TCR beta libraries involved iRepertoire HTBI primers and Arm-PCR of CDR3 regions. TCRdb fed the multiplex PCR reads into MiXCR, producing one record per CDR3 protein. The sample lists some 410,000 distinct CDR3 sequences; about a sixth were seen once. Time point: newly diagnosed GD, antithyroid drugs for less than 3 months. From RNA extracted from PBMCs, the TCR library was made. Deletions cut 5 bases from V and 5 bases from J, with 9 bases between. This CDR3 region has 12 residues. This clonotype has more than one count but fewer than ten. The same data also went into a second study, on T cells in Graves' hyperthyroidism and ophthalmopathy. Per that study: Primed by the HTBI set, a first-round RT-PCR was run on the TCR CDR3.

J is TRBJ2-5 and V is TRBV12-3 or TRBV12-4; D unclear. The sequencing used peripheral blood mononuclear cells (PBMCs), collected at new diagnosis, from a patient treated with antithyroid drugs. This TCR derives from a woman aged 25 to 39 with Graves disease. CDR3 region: CASSRAMETQYF. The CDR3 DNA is TGTGCCAGCAGTCGGGCGATGGAGACCCAGTACTTC.